This entry lists 27 T cell receptor beta chains sequenced from one sample in a study of vaccination and CD4 T cells after COVID-19 (dated by TCRdb to 2022 to 2024). The meaning of the sample's time point label: late sampling 161 to 241 days after vaccination in a few convalescent patients. The library was built by means of PCR. Instrument on record: Illumina iSeq 100. Starting from the raw public reads, TCRdb applied fastp trimming at Q25, assembled clones with MiXCR and retained in-frame beta chains. For every CDR3 protein sequence, its rows merge into one entry that carries the most common genes and DNA. This sample gives 25,000 to 30,000 distinct CDR3 sequences in total; 45% to 65% of them show up just once. The leading ten clones occupy roughly 5.5% of the sample. The material was CD4+ T cells from blood, obtained about 7 months after SARS-CoV-2 vaccination. These receptors were collected from a human donor who had recovered from COVID-19.

The chain carries TRBV20-1 and TRBJ2-7; no firm D call. This CDR3 has 13 amino acids. V lost 4 bases to trimming and J lost 6 bases, with 16 bases between them. CDR1 is DFQATT, CDR2 SNEGSKA, per germline (reference sequence). The CDR3 DNA follows: TGCAGTGCTAACCTAGTTGGTTACCGCGAGCAGTACTTC. Translation: CSANLVGYREQYF.

The chain recombines TRBV7-2 with TRBJ1-2; D perhaps matches TRBD1 (5 bases). The CDR3 extends over 13 amino acids. Germline-derived CDR1 and CDR2 are SGHTA and FQGNSA. Trimming removed 10 bases from V and 4 bases from J, with 16 bases in between. CDR3 nucleotides: TGTGCCACCGAGGCGGGGGGGGGCTATGGCTACACCTTC. This encodes CATEAGGGYGYTF.

The rearrangement links TRBV28 to TRBJ1-1; D uncertain. This CDR3 is 13 amino acids long. The V and J ends lost 4 bases and 1 base respectively, with 7 bases between them. Germline V lookup: CDR1 MDHEN, CDR2 SYDVKM. In nucleotides, the CDR3 is TGTGCCAGCAGTTGGCGGACGAACACTGAAGCTTTCTTT. Translation: CASSWRTNTEAFF.

This chain links TRBV5-5 with TRBJ1-1; D may be TRBD1 (6 bases). Germline V gives CDR1 SGHKS, CDR2 YYEKEE (reference sequence). This CDR3 has 15 amino acids. V gave up 2 bases and J gave up 1 base, with 12 bases separating them. CDR3 in DNA: TGTGCCAGCAGCTTCGCAGGGGCGGGGAACACTGAAGCTTTCTTT. It yields the protein CASSFAGAGNTEAFF.

This clonotype occurred a few times. V is TRBV6-5 and J is TRBJ1-2; weak D call: TRBD1 (6 bases). CDR1 and CDR2 from the germline V gene are MNHEY and SVGAGI. The CDR3 has 15 amino acids. Trimming removed 0 bases at V and 6 bases at J, with 14 bases between. The CDR3 loop is CASSYSSGARNGYTF. For the CDR3, the DNA is TGTGCCAGCAGTTACTCTTCAGGGGCGCGGAATGGCTACACCTTC.

The rearrangement uses TRBV6-5 and TRBJ1-1, with TRBD1 as a possible D gene (5 bases). This CDR3 is 15 amino acids long. Between the trimmed V and J ends, which lost 3 bases and 1 base, there was a span of 12 bases. Germline V gene data show CDR1 as MNHEY and CDR2 as SVGAGI. Here the CDR3 DNA reads TGTGCCAGCAGTTATCAGGGTGGGAAGAACACTGAAGCTTTCTTT. Protein sequence: CASSYQGGKNTEAFF.

The chain employs TRBV27 and TRBJ2-2; tentative D call: TRBD2 (5 bases). The germline gives CDR1 MNHEY, CDR2 SMNVEV (reference sequence). Trimming removed 8 bases from V and 7 bases from J, with 11 bases in between. This CDR3 has 12 residues. DNA of the CDR3: TGTGCCAGCGTCGCCGGGGTCGGGGAGCTGTTTTTT. Encoded protein: CASVAGVGELFF.

The genes are TRBV7-2 and TRBJ2-7, with TRBD2 matching over 10 bases. Per germline, CDR1 SGHTA and CDR2 FQGNSA. Trimming removed 2 bases from V and 4 bases from J; junction bases left unmatched: 5. The CDR3 spans 15 residues. The CDR3 sequence: CASSLSSGSRYEQYF. CDR3 coding DNA: TGTGCCAGCAGCTTATCTAGCGGGAGCAGGTACGAGCAGTACTTC.

This clonotype appeared a few times. The rearrangement joins TRBV7-2 to TRBJ2-3; weak D call: TRBD1 (5 bases). CDR1 is SGHTA and CDR2 is FQGNSA in the germline V gene. V lost 9 bases and J lost 4, with 17 bases in between. CDR3 size: 14 residues. The CDR3 DNA sequence: TGTGCCAGAAGGGGCCCAGGTGGGGCAGATACGCAGTATTTT. Its protein is CARRGPGGADTQYF.

This clonotype was counted between two and nine times. The chain recombines TRBV7-3 with TRBJ2-1; TRBD2 agrees at 11 bases. Trimming at V came to 2 bases and at J to 7 bases, leaving 1 base not matched to a gene. This CDR3 region has 14 residues. Germline CDR1 and CDR2: SGHTA and FQGTGA. The CDR3 protein is CASSLGTSGNEQFF. The DNA of the CDR3 is TGTGCCAGCAGCTTAGGGACTAGCGGAAATGAGCAGTTCTTC.

V and J are TRBV29-1 and TRBJ2-7, with D uncertain. Germline-derived CDR1 and CDR2 are SQVTM and ANQGSEA. Trimming took 2 bases from V and 1 from J, leaving 15 bases between them. The CDR3 is 15 amino acids. CDR3 DNA sequence: TGCAGCGTTGAAATACGCTTGGCCTCTTCCTACGAGCAGTACTTC. Translating gives CSVEIRLASSYEQYF.

The J gene is TRBJ2-7, the V gene TRBV2; D is uncertain. This CDR3 is 13 amino acids long. The germline V gene encodes CDR1 SNHLY and CDR2 FYNNEI. The V gene lost 4 bases and the J gene lost 4 bases, with 11 bases spanning the gap. Here the CDR3 reads CASSAAMSYEQYF. The CDR3 bases are TGTGCCAGCAGTGCCGCCATGAGTTACGAGCAGTACTTC.

V and J are TRBV6-1 and TRBJ1-2, with D unclear. The CDR3 is 13 residues long. Trimming left V 8 bases short and J 4 bases short, with 14 bases between. CDR1 is MNHNS and CDR2 is SASEGT in the germline V gene. CDR3 in amino acids: CASGVLGGYGYTF. CDR3 DNA sequence: TGTGCCAGCGGGGTTCTGGGCGGCTATGGCTACACCTTC.

This rearrangement joins TRBV18 to TRBJ2-5; TRBD2 aligns across 8 bases. The CDR3 has 13 residues. Germline CDR1 reads KGHSH; CDR2 reads LQKENI. Unmatched junction bases numbered 3, after V lost 2 bases and J lost 7 bases. The CDR3 DNA sequence: TGTGCCAGCTCACCAGACCGGGAGGGGACCCAGTACTTC. This encodes CASSPDREGTQYF.

This clonotype was seen a handful of times. The rearrangement uses TRBV20-1 and TRBJ1-5; 8 bases align to TRBD1. CDR1 is DFQATT and CDR2 is SNEGSKA in the germline V gene (reference sequence). The CDR3 totals 12 residues. CDR3 DNA: TGCAGCCCTGGACAGGGAGATCAGCCCCAGCATTTT. This gives the protein CSPGQGDQPQHF.

This sequence joins TRBV27 and TRBJ2-7; TRBD1 agrees at 9 bases. With 0 bases clipped from V and 3 bases from J, the junction kept 3 bases outside the gene matches. The CDR3 contains 15 residues. Germline V gives CDR1 MNHEY, CDR2 SMNVEV (reference sequence). The CDR3 sequence is CASSLSDRGIYEQYF. The CDR3 nucleotides read TGTGCCAGCAGTTTATCGGACAGGGGAATCTACGAGCAGTACTTC.

The chain is built from TRBV10-3 and TRBJ2-7, with 8 bases identical to TRBD2. J was trimmed by 2 bases and V by 8 bases; bases with no gene match: 14. Germline V gene sequence: CDR1 ENHRY, CDR2 SYGVKD. The CDR3 is 16 amino acids. The CDR3: CAISMTGTSVTYEQYF. DNA of the CDR3: TGTGCCATCTCCATGACCGGGACTAGTGTCACCTACGAGCAGTACTTC.

The chain employs TRBV2 and TRBJ2-7; 7 bases line up with TRBD2. J lost 1 base, V lost 6 bases, and 9 bases had no gene match. Looked up from germline, CDR1 is SNHLY and CDR2 is FYNNEI. CDR3 length: 15 residues. For the CDR3, the DNA is TGTGCCAGCAGAGCCCTACTAGCGACTTCCTACGAGCAGTACTTC. It is translated as CASRALLATSYEQYF. Full variable domain (rest looked up from reference TRBV2 and TRBJ2-7): EPEVTQTPSHQVTQMGQEVILRCVPISNHLYFYWYRQILGQKVEFLVSFYNNEISEKSEIFDDQFSVERPDGSNFTLKIRSTKLEDSAMYFCASRALLATSYEQYFGPGTRLTVT.

This clonotype was observed once. The chain combines TRBV7-8 with TRBJ1-5, with D perhaps TRBD1 (6 bases). Trimming stripped 5 bases from V and 3 bases from J, with 20 bases between. Looked up from germline, CDR1 is SGHVS and CDR2 is FQNEAQ. The CDR3 spans 17 residues. The CDR3 is CASSLSKGGQLNQPQHF. Here the CDR3 DNA reads TGTGCCAGCAGCCTTAGCAAAGGGGGACAACTCAATCAGCCCCAGCATTTT.

The J gene is TRBJ2-1, the V gene TRBV24-1; D is undetermined. Germline V gene sequence: CDR1 KGHDR, CDR2 SFDVKD. This CDR3 is built from 11 residues. V was trimmed by 9 bases and J by 5 bases, leaving 7 bases between them. Written as DNA, the CDR3 is TGTGCCACCGCTTCGCACAATGAGCAGTTCTTC. It encodes CATASHNEQFF.

CDR3 sequence: CASSKLVQETQYF. In DNA form, the CDR3 reads TGTGCCAGCAGCAAACTGGTTCAAGAGACCCAGTACTTC. The rearrangement links TRBV28 to TRBJ2-5; D unresolved. Trimming took 6 bases from V and 2 from J, leaving 10 bases between them. This CDR3 has 13 residues. Germline CDR1 and CDR2: MDHEN and SYDVKM.

V and J are TRBV28 and TRBJ2-6; possibly TRBD1 for D (6 bases). CDR3 length: 16 amino acids. The V end was cut by 6 bases, the J end by 4 bases, with 16 bases between. Germline-derived CDR1 and CDR2 are MDHEN and SYDVKM. The CDR3 loop reads CASSRPQGLGANVLTF. In nucleotides, the CDR3 is TGTGCCAGCAGCCGGCCCCAGGGGCTCGGGGCCAACGTCCTGACTTTC.

This clonotype was found once. V gene TRBV7-6 combines with J gene TRBJ2-2; 7 bases are a match to TRBD1. The CDR3 covers 17 residues. CDR1 and CDR2 from the germline V gene are SGHVS and FNYEAQ. V dropped 1 base and J dropped 4; count of bases not matched to a gene: 9. The CDR3 loop is CASSLGGGPDATGELFF. The CDR3 nucleotides are TGTGCCAGCAGCTTAGGAGGGGGCCCCGATGCCACCGGGGAGCTGTTTTTT.

This clonotype appeared a few times. V usage is TRBV19 and J usage is TRBJ1-6; D ambiguous. Trimming left V 8 bases short and J 5 bases short, with 13 bases between. CDR1 and CDR2 from the germline V gene are LNHDA and SQIVND (reference sequence). The CDR3 length is 14 residues. The CDR3 sequence: CASEPDGHNSPLHF. DNA of the CDR3: TGTGCCAGTGAACCGGACGGACATAATTCACCCCTCCACTTT.

This sequence joins TRBV28 and TRBJ2-3, with TRBD1 identical over 12 bases. The CDR3 loop spans 19 amino acids. The V and J ends lost 4 bases and 2 bases, in that order; junction bases with no gene match: 13. Germline V gives CDR1 MDHEN, CDR2 SYDVKM. The CDR3 is CASSWAGTGGFKDTDTQYF. The CDR3 region has the DNA TGTGCCAGCAGTTGGGCCGGGACAGGGGGCTTCAAAGACACAGATACGCAGTATTTT.

This clonotype showed up just a few times. V usage is TRBV7-2 and J usage is TRBJ1-2, with a possible D match to TRBD1 (5 bases). Germline CDR1 and CDR2: SGHTA and FQGNSA. CDR3 length equals 14 residues. V lost 5 bases and J lost 2, with 12 bases in between. The CDR3 bases are TGTGCCAGCAGCCCCGGGTGGGGCAACTATGGCTACACCTTC. Residues: CASSPGWGNYGYTF.

The gene calls are TRBV7-9 and TRBJ1-2; D ambiguous. The ends were cut back, 2 bases at V and 2 bases at J, with 6 bases in the middle. Per the germline V gene, CDR1 is SEHNR and CDR2 is FQNEAQ (reference sequence). This CDR3 comprises 13 residues. CDR3 loop: CASSLRENYGYTF. The CDR3 bases are TGTGCCAGCAGCTTACGTGAAAACTATGGCTACACCTTC.